The rows below give T cell receptor beta chains drawn from one sample of a study of siplizumab effects on memory and regulatory T cells. Assay: immunoSEQ multiplex PCR; the TCRdb copy retains only in-frame clones and omits some. Of about 94,000 clones in the sample, approximately 95% were seen once. Sequencing was performed on non-Treg CD4+ T cells sorted from blood. The receptor source for this set is a human donor in good health. CDR3s include the opening cysteine and the closing phenylalanine or tryptophan. Size is stated for part of the rows, as once, few or many counts, or as a class when the clone is expanded.

>-|TRBJ2-2|TRBV7-3
CASSLADTGELFF
>-|TRBJ2-7|TRBV28
CASSLRLAGNTDEQYF
>once|TRBJ2-7|TRBV4-3
CASSQSAGARLYEQYF
>once|TRBJ1-2|TRBV10-3
CAISELGQGVSDGYTF
>-|TRBJ1-2|TRBV7-9
CASSLVTGFAGYTF
>-|TRBJ2-7|TRBV20-1
CSAREGLEQYF
>-|TRBJ2-7|TRBV7-9
CASSLEAGRIDF
>-|TRBJ2-2|TRBV2
CASILAGFNTGELFF
>once|TRBJ2-3|TRBV5-1
CASSLGSSTDTQYF
>-|TRBJ1-5|TRBV6-1
CASRSHQPQHF
>-|TRBJ2-7|TRBV7-2
CASSSPGSLVGEQYF
>-|TRBJ1-4|TRBV2
CASKELVTLDEKLFF
>-|TRBJ2-7|TRBV5-4
CASSLVQGGSYEQYF
>-|TRBJ1-4|TRBV5-1
CASSVGQGREKLFF
>-|TRBJ2-1|TRBV6-1
CAGRADVYNEQFF
>-|TRBJ2-5|TRBV5-6
CASSLAVEGGARETQYF
>-|TRBJ1-1|TRBV2
CASTPGGQGLGTEAFF
>-|TRBJ2-1|TRBV9
CASSVTGASYNEQFF
>-|TRBJ2-2|TRBV9
CASSLTDRRNTGELFF
>-|TRBJ1-1|TRBV12-5
CASGNPGREAFF
>-|TRBJ2-5|TRBV18
CASSMGTGVKETQYF
>-|TRBJ1-2|TRBV5-1
CASSLAARSRGDYTF
>-|TRBJ1-2|TRBV2
CASSLTSYPYYGYTF
>-|TRBJ2-7|TRBV12-5
CASGLGTAYEQYF
>-|TRBJ2-7|TRBV30
CAWKDPRVYEQYF
>-|TRBJ2-6|TRBV10-1
CASGTGGTGGFRANVLTF
>-|TRBJ1-2|TRBV30
CAWILGYRRTF
>-|TRBJ2-7|TRBV9
CASSEGQGAWEQYF
>-|TRBJ1-1|TRBV7-9
CASTYNAGSTEAFF
>-|TRBJ2-7|TRBV19
CASSTQREGSYEQYF
>-|TRBJ1-5|TRBV18
CASSPGSSNQPQHF
>once|TRBJ2-1|TRBV4-2
CASSRGTGNEQFF
>-|TRBJ1-1|TRBV19
CASSLGQRNTEAFF
>-|TRBJ2-1|TRBV6-5
CASSSSASNEQFF
>-|TRBJ2-2|TRBV7-6
CASSLMADLAGGLTGELFF
>-|TRBJ1-3|TRBV6-5
CASSYSGNTIYF
>-|TRBJ1-1|TRBV18
CASSPLSGREAFF
>-|TRBJ2-1|TRBV7-8
CASSLELAGYNEQFF
>-|TRBJ2-5|TRBV28
CASSSSQGEETQYF
>-|TRBJ1-1|TRBV18
CATRGQGIGGNTEAFF
>-|TRBJ2-3|TRBV4-1
CASSQVRLAGQDTQYF
>-|TRBJ2-7|TRBV28
CASSLFIRWAGQYSYEQYF
>-|TRBJ2-3|TRBV7-6
CASSLDADTQYF
>-|TRBJ2-1|TRBV5-6
CASSLGSGRAHEQFF
>-|TRBJ2-3|TRBV4-1
CASSQERHTDTQYF
>-|TRBJ2-1|TRBV2
CASIRGQNTYNEQFF
>-|TRBJ2-2|TRBV6-5
CASSYDRISTGELFF
>-|TRBJ1-5|TRBV28
CASTWTLNQPQHF
>-|TRBJ2-7|TRBV9
CASSASGATTYEQYF
>-|TRBJ2-7|TRBV2
CASRRGPGSGGYEQYF
>-|TRBJ2-7|TRBV7-2
CASSSYAAEQYF
>-|TRBJ2-1|TRBV5-8
CASSLGRLAGTYNEQFF
>-|TRBJ1-6|TRBV27
CASSLSGRNSPLHF
>-|TRBJ1-4|TRBV6-5
CASSYGTGHEKLFF
>once|TRBJ2-7|TRBV21-1
CASSPRKEDTYEQYF
>-|TRBJ1-2|TRBV5-1
CASSLEGGYGYTF
>-|TRBJ2-7|TRBV4-1
CASSQGLAYEQYF